These 5 T cell receptor beta chains share one sample of origin, sequenced in a study of T cell responses to AZD1222 COVID-19 vaccine (dated by TCRdb to 2020 to 2022). The meaning of the sample's time point label: about 28 days (+/-7) after the second vaccine dose. Library generation was performed with the immunoSEQ multiplex PCR assay. As stored in TCRdb, this immuneACCESS dataset retains in-frame rearrangements with V and J assigned. A fraction of the clones does not appear; measured against another copy, unresolved V genes explain less than half of the discrepancy, and the remainder lacks a known reason. The sample yields under 150,000 clones; roughly 90% were counted once. The top ten hold 1.5% to 2% of the sample. The source material was peripheral blood, sampled 28 days after the second AZD1222 dose. The receptors originated from an adult who received the AZD1222 COVID-19 vaccine.

The genes are TRBV27 and TRBJ2-3, with D possibly matching TRBD1 (6 bases). This CDR3 has 15 residues. V lost 5 bases and J 6 bases, leaving 18 bases between the germline ends. The germline gives CDR1 MNHEY, CDR2 SMNVEV (reference sequence). CDR3 protein: CASSPQDSLHDTQYF. CDR3 coding DNA: TGTGCCAGCAGTCCTCAGGACAGCCTGCACGATACGCAGTATTTT.

V and J are TRBV4-3 and TRBJ2-2; D gene ambiguous. This CDR3 has 14 residues. Germline V lookup: CDR1 LGHNA, CDR2 YSLEER. Trimming took off 2 bases at V and 6 bases at J, with 10 bases between the two ends. The CDR3 spells CASSQNKGSGELFF. In DNA form, the CDR3 reads TGCGCCAGCAGCCAAAACAAAGGGTCCGGGGAGCTGTTTTTT.

To note about this clone: Additional DNA sequences in this sample encode the identical CDR3. The chain links TRBV7-7 to TRBJ2-5; D uncertain. The V end was cut by 8 bases, the J end by 2 bases, with 12 bases between. This CDR3 has 13 residues. Germline CDR1 and CDR2: SSHAT and FNYEAQ (reference sequence). The CDR3 region has the DNA TGTGCCAGCTCCCGTGGGCTACAAGAGACCCAGTACTTC. It encodes CASSRGLQETQYF. Full variable domain (outside the CDR3, taken from reference TRBV7-7 and TRBJ2-5): GAGVSQSPRYKVTKRGQDVTLRCDPISSHATLYWYQQALGQGPEFLTYFNYEAQPDKSGLPSDRFSAERPEGSISTLTIQRTEQRDSAMYRCASSRGLQETQYFGPGTRLLVL.

The chain uses TRBV18 and TRBJ2-7, with 8 bases fitting TRBD1. Looked up from germline, CDR1 is KGHSH and CDR2 is LQKENI. The CDR3 is 15 residues long. J lost 7 bases, V lost 2 bases, and 10 bases had no gene match. CDR3 sequence reads: CASSPKLTGESEQYF. In DNA, the CDR3 is TGTGCCAGCTCACCAAAACTGACAGGGGAGAGTGAGCAGTACTTC.

This clone was detected once. The V call is TRBV4-1, the J call TRBJ2-3; D remains unclear. The CDR3 extends over 16 amino acids. CDR1 MGHRA and CDR2 YSYEKL come from the germline V gene. Deletions cut 7 bases from V and 1 base from J, with 18 bases between. The DNA for the CDR3 is TGCGCCAGCAAACCAGGCCCCTTTGAAGGCACAGATACGCAGTATTTT. This translates into CASKPGPFEGTDTQYF.